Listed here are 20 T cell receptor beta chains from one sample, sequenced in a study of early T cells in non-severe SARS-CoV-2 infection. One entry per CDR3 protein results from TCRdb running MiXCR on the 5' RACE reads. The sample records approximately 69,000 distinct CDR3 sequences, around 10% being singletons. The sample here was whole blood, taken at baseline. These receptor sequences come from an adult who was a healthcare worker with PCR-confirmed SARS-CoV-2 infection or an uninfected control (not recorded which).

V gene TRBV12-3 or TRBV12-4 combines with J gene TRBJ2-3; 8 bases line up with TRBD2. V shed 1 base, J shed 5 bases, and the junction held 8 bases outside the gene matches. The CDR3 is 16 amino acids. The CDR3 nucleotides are TGTGCCAGCAGTTTAGGGCTTCTAGCGGGCGTAGATACGCAGTATTTT. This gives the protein CASSLGLLAGVDTQYF.

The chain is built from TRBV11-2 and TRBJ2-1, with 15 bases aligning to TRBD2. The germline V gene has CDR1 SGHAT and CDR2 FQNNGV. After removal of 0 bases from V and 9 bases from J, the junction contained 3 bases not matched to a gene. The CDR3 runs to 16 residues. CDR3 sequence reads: CASSLEGLAGGSEQFF. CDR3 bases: TGTGCCAGCAGCTTAGAGGGACTAGCGGGAGGATCTGAGCAGTTCTTC.

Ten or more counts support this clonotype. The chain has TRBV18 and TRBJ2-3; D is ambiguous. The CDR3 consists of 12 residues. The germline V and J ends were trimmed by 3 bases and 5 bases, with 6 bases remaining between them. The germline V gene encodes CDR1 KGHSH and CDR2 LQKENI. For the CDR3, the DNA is TGTGCCAGCTCACCGCAACAAGATACGCAGTATTTT. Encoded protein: CASSPQQDTQYF. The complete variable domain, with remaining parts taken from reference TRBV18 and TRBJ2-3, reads NAGVMQNPRHLVRRRGQEARLRCSPMKGHSHVYWYRQLPEEGLKFMVYLQKENIIDESGMPKERFSAEFPKEGPSILRIQQVVRGDSAAYFCASSPQQDTQYFGPGTRLTVL.

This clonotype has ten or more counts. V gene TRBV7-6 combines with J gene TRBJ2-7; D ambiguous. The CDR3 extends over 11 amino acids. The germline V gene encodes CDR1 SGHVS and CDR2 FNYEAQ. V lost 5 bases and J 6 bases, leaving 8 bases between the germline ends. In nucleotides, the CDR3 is TGTGCCAGCAGCAATGGGCCCGAGCAGTACTTC. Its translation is CASSNGPEQYF.

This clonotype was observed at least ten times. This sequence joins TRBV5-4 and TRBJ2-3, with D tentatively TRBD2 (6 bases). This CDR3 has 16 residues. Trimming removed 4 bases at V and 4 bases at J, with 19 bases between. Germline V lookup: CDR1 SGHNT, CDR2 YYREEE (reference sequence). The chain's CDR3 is CASSHGTPRGPDTQYF. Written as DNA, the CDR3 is TGTGCCAGCAGCCACGGGACTCCCCGCGGGCCAGATACGCAGTATTTT.

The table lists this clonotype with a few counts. In DNA, the CDR3 is TGTGCCACCGTGGACACTAACACCGGGGAGCTGTTTTTT. Residues: CATVDTNTGELFF. The V call is TRBV24-1, the J call TRBJ2-2; D may be TRBD1 (5 bases). The germline gives CDR1 KGHDR, CDR2 SFDVKD. V was pared by 9 bases and J by 2 bases, with 9 bases between. CDR3 length equals 13 residues.

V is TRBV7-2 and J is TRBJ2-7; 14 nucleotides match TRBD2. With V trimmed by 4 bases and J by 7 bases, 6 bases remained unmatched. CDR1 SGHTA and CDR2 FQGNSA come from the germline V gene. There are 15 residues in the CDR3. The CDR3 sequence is CASSSRTSGGPEQYF. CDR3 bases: TGTGCCAGCAGCTCTCGGACTAGCGGGGGGCCTGAGCAGTACTTC.

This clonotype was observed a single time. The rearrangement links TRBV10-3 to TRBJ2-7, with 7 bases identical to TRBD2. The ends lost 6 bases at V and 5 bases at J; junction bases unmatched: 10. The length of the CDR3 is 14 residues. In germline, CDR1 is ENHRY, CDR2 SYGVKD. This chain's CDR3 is CAIRATSGMNEQYF. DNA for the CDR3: TGTGCCATCAGGGCAACCAGCGGGATGAACGAGCAGTACTTC.

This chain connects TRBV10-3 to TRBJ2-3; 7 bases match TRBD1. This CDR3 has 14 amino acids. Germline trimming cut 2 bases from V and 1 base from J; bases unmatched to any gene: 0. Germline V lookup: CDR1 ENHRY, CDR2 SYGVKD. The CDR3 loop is CAISEGQGTDTQYF. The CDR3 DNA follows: TGTGCCATCAGTGAGGGACAGGGCACAGATACGCAGTATTTT.

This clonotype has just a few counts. The CDR3 nucleotides read TGCAGCGTTGCCGGGACTAGCACCAATGAGCAGTTCTTC. Amino acids: CSVAGTSTNEQFF. The chain uses TRBV29-1 and TRBJ2-1; TRBD2 agrees at 9 bases. The CDR3 covers 13 residues. The germline gives CDR1 SQVTM, CDR2 ANQGSEA. V gave up 4 bases and J gave up 6 bases; unmatched junction bases: 4.

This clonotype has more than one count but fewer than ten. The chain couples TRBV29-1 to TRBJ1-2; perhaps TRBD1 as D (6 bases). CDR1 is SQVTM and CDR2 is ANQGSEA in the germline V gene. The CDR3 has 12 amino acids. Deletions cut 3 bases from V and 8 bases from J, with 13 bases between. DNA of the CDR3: TGCAGCGTTGACAGCCAGGGGACCGGCTACACCTTC. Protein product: CSVDSQGTGYTF.

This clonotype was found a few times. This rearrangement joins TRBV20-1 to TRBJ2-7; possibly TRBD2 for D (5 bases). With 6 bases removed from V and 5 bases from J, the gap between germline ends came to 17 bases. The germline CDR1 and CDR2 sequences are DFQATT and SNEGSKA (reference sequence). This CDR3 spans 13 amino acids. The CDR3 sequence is CSAPGRELNEQYF. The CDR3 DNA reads TGCAGTGCCCCAGGTCGGGAATTGAACGAGCAGTACTTC.

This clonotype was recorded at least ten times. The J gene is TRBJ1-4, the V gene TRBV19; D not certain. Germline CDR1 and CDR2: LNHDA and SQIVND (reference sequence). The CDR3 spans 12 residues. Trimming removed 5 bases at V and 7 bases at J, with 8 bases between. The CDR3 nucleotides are TGTGCCAGTAGTTCATATTCTGAAAAACTGTTTTTT. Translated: CASSSYSEKLFF.

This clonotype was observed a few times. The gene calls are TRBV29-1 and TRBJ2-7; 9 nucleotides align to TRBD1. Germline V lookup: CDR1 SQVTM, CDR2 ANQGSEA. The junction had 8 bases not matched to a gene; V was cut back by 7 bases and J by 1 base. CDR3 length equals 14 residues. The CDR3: CSAASGTGSYEQYF. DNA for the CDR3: TGCAGCGCTGCCTCCGGGACAGGGTCCTACGAGCAGTACTTC.

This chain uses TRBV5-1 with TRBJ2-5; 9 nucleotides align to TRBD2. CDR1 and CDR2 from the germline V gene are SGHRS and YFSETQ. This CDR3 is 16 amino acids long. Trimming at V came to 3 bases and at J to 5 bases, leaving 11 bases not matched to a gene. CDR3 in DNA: TGCGCCAGCAGCTCGACCCTAGCGGGAAAAGGGGAGACCCAGTACTTC. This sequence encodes CASSSTLAGKGETQYF.

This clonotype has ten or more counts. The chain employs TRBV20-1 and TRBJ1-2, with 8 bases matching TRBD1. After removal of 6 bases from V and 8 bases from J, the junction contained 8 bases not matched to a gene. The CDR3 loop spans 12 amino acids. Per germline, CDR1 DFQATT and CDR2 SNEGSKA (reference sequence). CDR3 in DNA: TGCAGTGCAACGGACAGGGCGCACGGCTACACCTTC. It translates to CSATDRAHGYTF.

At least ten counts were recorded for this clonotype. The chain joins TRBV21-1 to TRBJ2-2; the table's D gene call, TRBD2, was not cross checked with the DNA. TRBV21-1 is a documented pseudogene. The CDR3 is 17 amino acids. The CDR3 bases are TGTGCCAGCAGCTCAAGACTAGCGGGACCCGTCACCGGGGAGCTGTTTTTT. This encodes CASSSRLAGPVTGELFF.

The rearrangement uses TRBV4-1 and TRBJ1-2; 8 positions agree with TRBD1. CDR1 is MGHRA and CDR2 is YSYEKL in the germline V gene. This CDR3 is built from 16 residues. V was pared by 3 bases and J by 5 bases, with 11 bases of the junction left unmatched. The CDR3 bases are TGCGCCAGCAGCCATGTCGGACAGGGAGTTTCTTATGGCTACACCTTC. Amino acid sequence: CASSHVGQGVSYGYTF.

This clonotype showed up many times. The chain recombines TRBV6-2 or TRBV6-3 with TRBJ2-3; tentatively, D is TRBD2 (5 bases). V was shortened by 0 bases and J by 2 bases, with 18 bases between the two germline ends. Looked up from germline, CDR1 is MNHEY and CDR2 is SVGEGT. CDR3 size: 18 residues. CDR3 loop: CASSYSIDGSGPTDTQYF. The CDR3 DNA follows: TGTGCCAGCAGTTACTCGATTGATGGGAGTGGGCCCACAGATACGCAGTATTTT.

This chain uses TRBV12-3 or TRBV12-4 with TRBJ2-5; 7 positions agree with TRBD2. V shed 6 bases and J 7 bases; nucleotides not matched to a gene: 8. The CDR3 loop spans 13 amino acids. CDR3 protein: CASRGDYVLTQYF. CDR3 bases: TGTGCCAGCAGAGGGGACTATGTCCTGACCCAGTACTTC.